The 29 T cell receptor beta chains below were found in one sample sequenced in a study of control samples from healthy donors and cancer patients. Profiled with immunoSEQ multiplex PCR; TCRdb holds only in-frame clones, not every one. Found here are fewer than 200,000 clones, just over 85% of them singletons; the top ten hold around 5%. The material sequenced was blood. These receptors came from a woman in her 30s in good health.

This sequence joins TRBV5-1 and TRBJ1-3; D unresolved. The CDR3 is 14 amino acids. V was pared by 0 bases and J by 3 bases, with 7 bases between. Germline CDR1 is SGHRS and CDR2 is YFSETQ. CDR3 sequence: CASSLGQIGNTIYF. DNA for the CDR3: TGCGCCAGCAGCTTGGGGCAGATTGGAAACACCATATATTTT.

The chain employs TRBV30 and TRBJ1-2; D uncertain. The CDR3 has 13 residues. Trimming shortened V by 1 base and J by 4 bases, and 10 bases separated the two germline ends. Germline assignment: CDR1 GTSNPN and CDR2 SVGIG (reference sequence). CDR3 protein: CAWSAGNFYGYTF. CDR3 sequence (DNA): TGTGCCTGGAGTGCCGGGAACTTCTATGGCTACACCTTC.

This chain links TRBV9 with TRBJ2-6; D is perhaps TRBD1 (5 bases). Germline V gene data show CDR1 as SGDLS and CDR2 as YYNGEE. The V and J ends lost 4 bases and 0 bases respectively, with 14 bases between them. The CDR3 has 17 amino acids. The CDR3: CASSSWGSYSGANVLTF. The DNA of the CDR3 is TGTGCCAGCAGCAGTTGGGGCTCCTACTCTGGGGCCAACGTCCTGACTTTC.

Regarding this clone: Different DNA sequences within this sample yield the same CDR3. This chain connects TRBV19 to TRBJ1-2; 7 bases line up with TRBD1. J lost 8 bases, V lost 5 bases, and 5 bases had no gene match. The CDR3 loop spans 12 amino acids. Per germline, CDR1 LNHDA and CDR2 SQIVND (reference sequence). The CDR3 sequence: CASSPAGGGYTF. CDR3 coding DNA: TGTGCCAGTAGTCCAGCAGGGGGGGGCTACACCTTC.

V gene TRBV6-2 or TRBV6-3 combines with J gene TRBJ2-4; either TRBD1 or TRBD2 may fit D (5 bases each). V gave up 2 bases and J gave up 2 bases, with 7 bases separating them. This CDR3 comprises 14 residues. Germline assignment: CDR1 MNHEY and CDR2 SVGEGT. CDR3 sequence: CASSYGGTKNIQYF. The CDR3, as DNA: TGTGCCAGCAGTTACGGGGGTACCAAAAACATTCAGTACTTC.

The chain recombines TRBV18 with TRBJ1-5; D may be TRBD1 (6 bases). CDR1 is KGHSH and CDR2 is LQKENI in the germline V gene. The germline V and J ends were trimmed by 4 bases and 2 bases, with 15 bases remaining between them. The CDR3 consists of 16 residues. The CDR3 reads CASSRLGAMGNQPQHF. In DNA, the CDR3 is TGTGCCAGCTCACGGCTGGGGGCGATGGGCAATCAGCCCCAGCATTTT.

In its sample, this clone was seen a few times. The rearrangement joins TRBV2 to TRBJ2-5, with TRBD1 as a possible D gene (6 bases). The V gene's germline CDR1 is SNHLY and CDR2 FYNNEI. This CDR3 region has 13 residues. The V end was cut by 9 bases, the J end by 2 bases, with 13 bases between. Written as DNA, the CDR3 is TGTGCCAGATCTACAGGGTCTCAAGAGACCCAGTACTTC. This encodes CARSTGSQETQYF.

The chain is built from TRBV5-1 and TRBJ1-3, with TRBD1 matching 7 bases. Germline V CDR1 and CDR2: SGHRS, YFSETQ. This CDR3 is 17 amino acids long. With 4 bases clipped from V and 0 bases from J, the junction kept 10 bases outside the gene matches. The CDR3 nucleotides read TGCGCCAGCAGCCCACTTCCTACAGGGGTCTCTGGAAACACCATATATTTT. As protein: CASSPLPTGVSGNTIYF.

The chain joins TRBV7-2 to TRBJ2-1, with D perhaps TRBD2 (6 bases). Per germline, CDR1 SGHTA and CDR2 FQGNSA. V dropped 5 bases and J dropped 12 bases, with 17 bases sitting between them. This CDR3 comprises 13 residues. CDR3 residues: CASSQGTSRRQFF. CDR3 in DNA: TGTGCCAGCAGCCAAGGGACTTCCCGGCGGCAGTTCTTC. Together with reference TRBV7-2 and TRBJ2-1, the CDR3 gives the full variable domain: GAGVSQSPSNKVTEKGKDVELRCDPISGHTALYWYRQSLGQGLEFLIYFQGNSAPDKSGLPSDRFSAERTGGSVSTLTIQRTQQEDSAVYLCASSQGTSRRQFFGPGTRLTVL.

The chain carries TRBV5-6 and TRBJ2-7; 10 positions agree with TRBD1. The V and J ends lost 7 bases and 5 bases, in that order; junction bases with no gene match: 12. Germline V gene data show CDR1 as SGHDT and CDR2 as YYEEEE. There are 15 residues in the CDR3. CDR3 residues: CASQFRDRGPHEQYV. The CDR3 bases are TGTGCCAGCCAGTTCCGGGACAGGGGCCCCCACGAGCAGTACGTC.

This clone was counted once. The chain is built from TRBV9 and TRBJ2-5; the D is unclear. V was trimmed by 0 bases and J by 2 bases, leaving 5 bases between them. The CDR3 is 13 amino acids. CDR1 and CDR2 from the germline V gene are SGDLS and YYNGEE. The DNA for the CDR3 is TGTGCCAGCAGCGTAGGAGGTCAAGAGACCCAGTACTTC. Protein product: CASSVGGQETQYF.

The rearrangement links TRBV5-1 to TRBJ1-2; D may be TRBD1 (6 bases). CDR3 size: 14 residues. V lost 3 bases and J 2 bases, leaving 11 bases between the germline ends. Germline CDR1 and CDR2: SGHRS and YFSETQ. The CDR3 DNA sequence: TGCGCCAGCAGCTCGGTAGGACAGAACTATGGCTACACCTTC. Its translation: CASSSVGQNYGYTF. Filled out from reference TRBV5-1 and TRBJ1-2, the complete variable domain reads KAGVTQTPRYLIKTRGQQVTLSCSPISGHRSVSWYQQTPGQGLQFLFEYFSETQRNKGNFPGRFSGRQFSNSRSEMNVSTLELGDSALYLCASSSVGQNYGYTFGSGTRLTVV.

The CDR3 sequence is CASSVVAGDYNEQFF. The CDR3 region has the DNA TGTGCCAGCAGCGTAGTTGCGGGTGACTACAATGAGCAGTTCTTC. The gene calls are TRBV9 and TRBJ2-1; D perhaps matches TRBD2 (5 bases). This CDR3 region has 15 residues. Per the germline V gene, CDR1 is SGDLS and CDR2 is YYNGEE. Trimming took off 0 bases at V and 3 bases at J, with 10 bases between the two ends. The entire variable domain, with the rest obtained from reference TRBV9 and TRBJ2-1, is as follows: DSGVTQTPKHLITATGQRVTLRCSPRSGDLSVYWYQQSLDQGLQFLIQYYNGEERAKGNILERFSAQQFPDLHSELNLSSLELGDSALYFCASSVVAGDYNEQFFGPGTRLTVL.

V and J are TRBV24-1 and TRBJ1-2, with D maybe TRBD1 (6 bases). V lost 4 bases, J lost 8 bases, and 13 bases lay in between. The germline V gene has CDR1 KGHDR and CDR2 SFDVKD. The length of the CDR3 is 13 residues. For the CDR3, the DNA is TGTGCCACCAGTGACTGGGACATAAACGGCTACACCTTC. Translated, it gives CATSDWDINGYTF.

The chain uses TRBV5-1 and TRBJ2-1, with D uncertain. This CDR3 region has 16 residues. V lost 2 bases and J lost 1, with 13 bases in between. CDR1 is SGHRS, CDR2 YFSETQ, per germline. The DNA for the CDR3 is TGCGCCAGCAGCTTCCGCGTCGACCTTTCCTACAATGAGCAGTTCTTC. As protein: CASSFRVDLSYNEQFF.

This clone appeared once. J is TRBJ2-3 and V is TRBV2; D is undetermined. CDR3 length equals 13 residues. Between the trimmed V and J ends, which lost 6 bases and 5 bases, there was a span of 12 bases. Germline V gives CDR1 SNHLY, CDR2 FYNNEI. The CDR3 DNA follows: TGTGCCAGCAGGGCCGGGTGGGAAGATACGCAGTATTTT. It specifies CASRAGWEDTQYF.

This clone has only a few counts. V gene TRBV18 combines with J gene TRBJ2-5, with unresolved D. This CDR3 has 15 amino acids. Germline CDR1 KGHSH, CDR2 LQKENI. The ends were cut back, 1 base at V and 1 base at J, with 10 bases in the middle. CDR3 residues: CASSPLRVSQETQYF. CDR3 DNA: TGTGCCAGCTCACCACTAAGAGTTAGCCAAGAGACCCAGTACTTC.

The genes are TRBV5-1 and TRBJ1-1; perhaps TRBD1 as D (6 bases). CDR3 length: 13 residues. The germline V and J ends were trimmed by 4 bases and 4 bases, with 11 bases remaining between them. Germline CDR1 and CDR2: SGHRS and YFSETQ. The CDR3 protein is CASSQGLATEAFF. As DNA, the CDR3 is TGCGCCAGCAGCCAGGGGCTGGCCACTGAAGCTTTCTTT. Drawing the rest from reference TRBV5-1 and TRBJ1-1, the complete variable domain is KAGVTQTPRYLIKTRGQQVTLSCSPISGHRSVSWYQQTPGQGLQFLFEYFSETQRNKGNFPGRFSGRQFSNSRSEMNVSTLELGDSALYLCASSQGLATEAFFGQGTRLTVV.

The chain combines TRBV18 with TRBJ1-4; D unresolved. V lost 3 bases, J lost 5 bases, and 4 bases lay in between. Looked up from germline, CDR1 is KGHSH and CDR2 is LQKENI. This CDR3 spans 12 amino acids. CDR3: CASSPPNEKLFF. CDR3 DNA: TGTGCCAGCTCACCTCCAAATGAAAAACTGTTTTTT.

The sample holds a few counts of this clone. This chain links TRBV3-1 (or the pseudogene TRBV3-2) with TRBJ1-2, with TRBD1 as a possible D gene (5 bases). Trimming left V 1 base short and J 7 bases short, with 10 bases between. From germline, CDR1 is LGHDT and CDR2 YNNKEL (reference sequence). This CDR3 is built from 13 residues. The DNA of the CDR3 is TGTGCCAGCAGCCAAGGGTCAGGGTCTGGCTACACCTTC. The encoded protein is CASSQGSGSGYTF.

The chain employs TRBV19 and TRBJ1-2; TRBD1 might be the D (6 bases). Germline loops: CDR1 LNHDA, CDR2 SQIVND (reference sequence). The CDR3 is 13 amino acids. Trimming cost V 5 bases and J 10 bases, with 17 bases left between them. As DNA, the CDR3 is TGTGCCAGTAGTTTGGGGGCGATTTCGGTCTACACCTTC. It codes for CASSLGAISVYTF.

The table lists this clone with a few counts. The rearrangement joins TRBV7-9 to TRBJ1-4; 7 bases agree with TRBD1. The CDR3 covers 15 residues. CDR1 SEHNR and CDR2 FQNEAQ come from the germline V gene (reference sequence). Unmatched junction bases numbered 8, after V lost 5 bases and J lost 5 bases. CDR3 sequence: CASSLPTGSNEKLFF. DNA for the CDR3: TGTGCCAGCAGCCTCCCGACAGGGAGCAATGAAAAACTGTTTTTT.

The V and J genes are TRBV3-1 (or the pseudogene TRBV3-2) and TRBJ1-3; D possibly corresponds to TRBD1 (5 bases). V gave up 4 bases and J gave up 4 bases, with 8 bases separating them. Germline CDR1 reads LGHDT; CDR2 reads YNNKEL (reference sequence). The CDR3 has 13 residues. The CDR3 coding sequence is TGTGCCAGCAGCCCCTACAGGGGAAACACCATATATTTT. Protein product: CASSPYRGNTIYF.

The chain links TRBV7-2 to TRBJ2-7, with 7 bases identical to TRBD2. Germline trimming cut 2 bases from V and 2 bases from J; bases unmatched to any gene: 0. Germline V gene lookup returns CDR1 SGHTA and CDR2 FQGNSA. The CDR3 totals 13 residues. The CDR3 bases are TGTGCCAGCAGCTTACTAGCGGCCTACGAGCAGTACTTC. Its translation: CASSLLAAYEQYF.

This clone was seen only once. The chain employs TRBV6-5 and TRBJ1-1, with D tentatively TRBD1 (6 bases). V lost 2 bases to trimming and J lost 0 bases, with 10 bases between them. CDR3 length: 15 amino acids. The V gene's germline CDR1 is MNHEY and CDR2 SVGAGI. The CDR3 reads CASSYQGLMNTEAFF. The CDR3 DNA is TGTGCCAGCAGTTACCAGGGGTTAATGAACACTGAAGCTTTCTTT.

This clone has just one count. This rearrangement joins TRBV15 to TRBJ2-1; unclear D gene. The CDR3 length is 16 residues. Trimming took 0 bases from V and 0 from J, leaving 9 bases between them. Germline CDR1 and CDR2: LNHNV and YYDKDF (reference sequence). For the CDR3, the DNA is TGTGCCACCAGCAGAGATTTACGTAGCTCCTACAATGAGCAGTTCTTC. It codes for CATSRDLRSSYNEQFF. Based on the CDR3 plus reference TRBV15 and TRBJ2-1, the full variable domain is DAMVIQNPRYQVTQFGKPVTLSCSQTLNHNVMYWYQQKSSQAPKLLFHYYDKDFNNEADTPDNFQSRRPNTSFCFLDIRSPGLGDTAMYLCATSRDLRSSYNEQFFGPGTRLTVL.

This clone has just a few counts. CDR3 loop: CASSSLRGTNYGYTF. The CDR3 DNA sequence: TGTGCCAGCAGCTCACTCAGGGGAACTAACTATGGCTACACCTTC. This chain links TRBV5-5 with TRBJ1-2; D is possibly TRBD1 (6 bases). Looked up from germline, CDR1 is SGHKS and CDR2 is YYEKEE (reference sequence). The CDR3 covers 15 residues. The ends were cut back, 3 bases at V and 0 bases at J, with 12 bases in the middle.

The chain employs TRBV7-8 and TRBJ1-5; D is undetermined. V lost 4 bases and J lost 9, with 13 bases in between. Germline lookup yields CDR1 SGHVS and CDR2 FQNEAQ. The CDR3 length is 13 residues. The CDR3 loop reads CASSSDKGRPQHF. The CDR3 nucleotides are TGTGCCAGCAGCTCAGATAAGGGTCGGCCCCAGCATTTT. Together with reference TRBV7-8 and TRBJ1-5, the CDR3 gives the full variable domain: GAGVSQSPRYKVAKRGQDVALRCDPISGHVSLFWYQQALGQGPEFLTYFQNEAQLDKSGLPSDRFFAERPEGSVSTLKIQRTQQEDSAVYLCASSSDKGRPQHFGDGTRLSIL.

The CDR3 reads CASSVGGVNEQFF. CDR3 nucleotide sequence: TGTGCCAGCAGTGTGGGAGGGGTCAATGAGCAGTTCTTC. The V gene is TRBV25-1, the J gene TRBJ2-1; TRBD2 agrees at 7 bases. The CDR3 has 13 amino acids. Germline V gene data show CDR1 as MGHDK and CDR2 as SYGVNS. With 4 bases clipped from V and 6 bases from J, the junction kept 3 bases outside the gene matches.